These 5 T cell receptor beta chains were sequenced from one sample in a study of cytotoxic CD8 clonotypes in ibrutinib-treated CLL. Generated by immunoSEQ multiplex PCR, the TCRdb table keeps only in-frame clones and is missing some. Of around 130,000 clones detected, around four fifths appear once; the ten largest clones hold about 3.3%. Specimen: PBMCs, collected after 24 months of ibrutinib treatment. Every receptor here comes from a human donor with chronic lymphocytic leukemia.

This clone was found once. The V gene is TRBV10-2, the J gene TRBJ1-4, with no clear D. CDR1 and CDR2 (germline): WSHSY, SAAADI. The CDR3 has 16 residues. V shed 4 bases and J shed 5 bases, with 17 bases lying between them. CDR3 in DNA: TGCGCCAGCAGTGTCCGCTCAGGAACTTCGAATGAAAAACTGTTTTTT. This gives the protein CASSVRSGTSNEKLFF.

This clone was picked up a small number of times. This chain connects TRBV30 to TRBJ1-1; TRBD1 aligns across 8 bases. The CDR3 length is 15 residues. Looked up from germline, CDR1 is GTSNPN and CDR2 is SVGIG (reference sequence). The junction had 8 bases not matched to a gene; V was cut back by 1 base and J by 4 bases. The CDR3, as DNA: TGTGCCTGGAGTGCCCCGACAGGGGTGGGCACTGAAGCTTTCTTT. Translation: CAWSAPTGVGTEAFF. The full variable domain, completed using reference TRBV30 and TRBJ1-1, is SQTIHQWPATLVQPVGSPLSLECTVEGTSNPNLYWYRQAAGRGLQLLFYSVGIGQISSEVPQNLSASRPQDRQFILSSKKLLLSDSGFYLCAWSAPTGVGTEAFFGQGTRLTVV.

V gene TRBV4-3 combines with J gene TRBJ2-5, with 10 positions matching TRBD2. This CDR3 is 15 amino acids long. Germline V CDR1 and CDR2: LGHNA, YSLEER. Trimming cost V 1 base and J 5 bases; bases outside gene matches: 4. CDR3 bases: TGCGCCAGCAGCCAAGCGCTAGCGGGGGAGGAGACCCAGTACTTC. Translated, it gives CASSQALAGEETQYF.

The chain couples TRBV6-5 to TRBJ1-4, with D unresolved. The V end lost 5 bases, the J end lost 7 bases, and 11 bases lay between the germline ends. Germline V gene data show CDR1 as MNHEY and CDR2 as SVGAGI. The CDR3 has 13 amino acids. CDR3 region: CASSPSFAEKLFF. The CDR3 DNA follows: TGTGCCAGCAGTCCGTCGTTTGCTGAAAAACTGTTTTTT.

V usage is TRBV19 and J usage is TRBJ2-7, with D tentatively TRBD1 (6 bases). This CDR3 comprises 14 residues. With 5 bases removed from V and 3 bases from J, the gap between germline ends came to 14 bases. Looked up from germline, CDR1 is LNHDA and CDR2 is SQIVND (reference sequence). This chain's CDR3 is CASSGRQGHYEQYF. The CDR3 DNA sequence: TGTGCCAGTAGTGGTCGGCAGGGGCACTACGAGCAGTACTTC.